These T cell receptor beta chains were read from a single sample in a study of shared clonotypes between healthy human individuals. TCRdb's copy holds only in-frame clones and misses some; the assay was immunoSEQ multiplex PCR. The table has roughly 520,000 clones, 90% to 97% seen once. The specimen sequenced was naive CD4+ T cells sorted from blood. The receptors were gathered from a woman under 40 in good health. The CDR3 runs from the conserved cysteine through the conserved F or W. A D gene is named only where the DNA matches it firmly. Not all rows give a size; the values are once, few, many and, for expanded clones, a class.

clone size	J gene	V gene	D gene	CDR3 protein	CDR3 DNA
NA	TRBJ2-1	TRBV2	NA	CASSELVGNEQFF	TGTGCCAGCAGTGAGCTGGTAGGCAATGAGCAGTTCTTC
once	TRBJ2-1	TRBV18	NA	CASSPTMDNEQFF	TGTGCCAGCTCACCTACGATGGACAATGAGCAGTTCTTC
NA	TRBJ2-1	TRBV13	NA	CASSLGEGEQFF	TGTGCCAGCAGCTTAGGGGAGGGTGAGCAGTTCTTC
NA	TRBJ2-3	TRBV19	TRBD1	CASSPGQVQGARTDTQYF	TGTGCCAGTAGTCCTGGACAGGTACAGGGTGCTAGGACAGATACGCAGTATTTT
NA	TRBJ2-1	TRBV4-1	TRBD2	CASSQDRESGSVGYNEQFF	TGCGCCAGCAGCCAAGATCGGGAGAGCGGGAGTGTAGGGTACAATGAGCAGTTCTTC
NA	TRBJ2-3	TRBV2	NA	CASSEPDTQYF	TGTGCCAGCAGTGAACCCGATACGCAGTATTTT
NA	TRBJ2-2	TRBV27	NA	CASSSGFGIGELFF	TGTGCCAGCAGTTCAGGGTTTGGGATCGGGGAGCTGTTTTTT
once	TRBJ2-2	TRBV28	TRBD1	CAGRQGVDTGELFF	TGTGCCGGACGACAGGGGGTGGACACCGGGGAGCTGTTTTTT
NA	TRBJ2-1	TRBV11-2	NA	CASSYRTATTYNEQFF	TGTGCCAGCAGCTACCGGACAGCAACAACGTACAATGAGCAGTTCTTC
NA	TRBJ1-2	TRBV28	TRBD1	CASTDLGQGHYGYTF	TGTGCCAGCACGGACTTAGGACAGGGTCACTATGGCTACACCTTC
NA	TRBJ2-7	TRBV7-9	TRBD2	CASSPMWTSGSTYEQYF	TGTGCCAGCAGCCCCATGTGGACTAGCGGGTCTACCTACGAGCAGTACTTC
NA	TRBJ2-5	TRBV23-1	NA	CASSHNKTEPVETQYF	TGCGCCAGCAGTCACAATAAGACCGAACCAGTGGAGACCCAGTACTTC
NA	TRBJ1-1	TRBV20-1	TRBD1	CRASGGTEAFF	TGCAGAGCCTCAGGGGGTACTGAAGCTTTCTTT
once	TRBJ2-7	TRBV11-2	NA	CASSRWLGYEQYF	TGTGCCAGCAGCCGATGGTTGGGCTACGAGCAGTACTTC
NA	TRBJ2-7	TRBV29-1	NA	CSARPGGTYEQYF	TGCAGCGCCCGCCCCGGGGGCACCTACGAGCAGTACTTC
NA	TRBJ2-7	TRBV5-4	NA	CASSFMAREQYF	TGTGCCAGCAGCTTCATGGCTCGTGAGCAGTACTTC
NA	TRBJ2-1	TRBV7-2	NA	CASSWPQGRDEQFF	TGTGCCAGCAGCTGGCCCCAGGGTAGAGATGAGCAGTTCTTC
once	TRBJ2-5	TRBV14	NA	CASSLRGTQETQYF	TGTGCCAGCAGCCTGAGAGGGACCCAAGAGACCCAGTACTTC
once	TRBJ1-2	TRBV5-1	TRBD1	CASSDNRGRGTYGYTF	TGCGCCAGCAGCGATAACAGGGGGCGCGGTACCTATGGCTACACCTTC
NA	TRBJ1-1	TRBV2	NA	CASMGGRKNTEAFF	TGTGCCAGCATGGGGGGACGGAAGAACACTGAAGCTTTCTTT
NA	TRBJ2-3	TRBV9	NA	CASSVDQPSVTDTQYF	TGTGCCAGCAGCGTAGACCAGCCCTCGGTCACAGATACGCAGTATTTT
once	TRBJ2-7	TRBV15	NA	CATGQDSSYEQYF	TGTGCCACCGGACAAGACAGCTCCTACGAGCAGTACTTC
NA	TRBJ2-3	TRBV19	NA	CASRLGGLGTDTQYF	TGTGCCAGTAGACTGGGGGGTCTCGGCACAGATACGCAGTATTTT
NA	TRBJ1-1	TRBV5-1	NA	CASSLIGGLNTEAFF	TGCGCCAGCAGCTTGATCGGGGGTTTGAACACTGAAGCTTTCTTT
NA	TRBJ1-6	TRBV28	TRBD1	CASRTGTVNSPLHF	TGTGCCAGCAGAACCGGGACAGTCAATTCACCCCTCCACTTT
NA	TRBJ1-3	TRBV28	NA	CASSPNRQSSGNTIYF	TGTGCCAGCAGTCCAAACAGGCAGAGCTCTGGAAACACCATATATTTT
NA	TRBJ2-2	TRBV2	TRBD2	CASRGPGLAGNQRYTGELFF	TGTGCCAGCAGAGGCCCCGGCCTAGCGGGAAATCAACGCTACACCGGGGAGCTGTTTTTT